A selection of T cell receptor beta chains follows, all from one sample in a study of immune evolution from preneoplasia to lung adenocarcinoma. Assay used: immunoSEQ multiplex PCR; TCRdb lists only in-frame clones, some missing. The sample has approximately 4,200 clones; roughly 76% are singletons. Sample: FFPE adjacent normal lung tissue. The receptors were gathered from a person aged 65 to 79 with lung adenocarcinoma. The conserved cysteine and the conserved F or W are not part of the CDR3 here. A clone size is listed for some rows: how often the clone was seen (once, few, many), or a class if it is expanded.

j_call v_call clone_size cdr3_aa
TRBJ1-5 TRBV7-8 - ASSSTRGSNQPQH
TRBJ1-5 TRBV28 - ASSLTGLSVYQPQH
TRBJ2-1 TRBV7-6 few ASSIGYNEQF
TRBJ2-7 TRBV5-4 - ASSPTSGTSYEQY
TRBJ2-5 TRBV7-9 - ASSPGVGETQY
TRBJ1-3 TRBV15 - ATSVGPNSGNTIY
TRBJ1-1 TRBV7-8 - ASSPGSTEAF
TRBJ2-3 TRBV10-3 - AISEKGQLSTDTQY
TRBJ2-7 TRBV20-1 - SALSTYEQY
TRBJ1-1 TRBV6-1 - ASSEAVWGGKAF
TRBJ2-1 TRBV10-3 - AISEKGGGYNEQF
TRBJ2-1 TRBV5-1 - ASSLDGSIVDEQF
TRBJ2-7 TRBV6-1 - ASSEKEETYEQY
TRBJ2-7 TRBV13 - ASSRGTGYEQY
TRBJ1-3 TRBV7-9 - ASSARGSAGNTIY
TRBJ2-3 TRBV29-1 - SASTDTQY
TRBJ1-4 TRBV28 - ASSLTGLNEKLF
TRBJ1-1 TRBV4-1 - ASSQDLYRVNTEAF
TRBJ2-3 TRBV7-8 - ASRIAVTVDTQY
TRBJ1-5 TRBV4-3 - ASSQDSNQPQH
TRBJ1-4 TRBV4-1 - ASSPLGQSGNSEKLF
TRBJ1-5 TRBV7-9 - ASSMSPQRYPNQPQH
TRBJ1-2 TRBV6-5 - ASRPTWGQAYGYT
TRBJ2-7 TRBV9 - ASSVDPGGYEQY
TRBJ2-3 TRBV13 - ASSRRLGLSSTDTQY
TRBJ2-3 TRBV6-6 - ASSYSGGLGADTQY
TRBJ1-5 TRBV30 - AWAGSDNQPQH
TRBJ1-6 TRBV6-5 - ASSSGVSPLH
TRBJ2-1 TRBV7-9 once ASSLDGSPYNEQF
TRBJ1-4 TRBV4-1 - ASRRNGAGRTNEKLF
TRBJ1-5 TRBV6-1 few ASSKTQGNQPQH
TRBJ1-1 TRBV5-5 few ASSFTVMNTEAF
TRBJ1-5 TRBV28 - ATYRVSQPQH
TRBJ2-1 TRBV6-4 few ASSDTSGGNEQF
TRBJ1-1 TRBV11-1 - ASSIGDTEAF
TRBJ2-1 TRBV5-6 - ASSWGTVNEQF
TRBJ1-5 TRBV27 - ASSSWRGVESNQPQH
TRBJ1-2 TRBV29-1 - SVEDPSNGGGYT
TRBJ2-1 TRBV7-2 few ASSARGAGETNEQF
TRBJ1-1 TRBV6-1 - ASMGGVLNTEAF
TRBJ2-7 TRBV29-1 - SVELEADEQY
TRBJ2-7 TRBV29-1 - SVEGQGREQY
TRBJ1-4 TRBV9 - ASSPDRVPSEKLF
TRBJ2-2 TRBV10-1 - TSSDSPRRGANTGELF
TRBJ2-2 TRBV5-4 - ASSRDLWGGGTGELF
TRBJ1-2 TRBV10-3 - AISESWATNYGYT
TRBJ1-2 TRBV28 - ASKIGGAGGYT
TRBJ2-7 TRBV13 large ASSPRGLAGVEQY
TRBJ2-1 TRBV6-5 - ASSYGGAEF
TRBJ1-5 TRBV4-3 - ASSQGLLGNQPQH
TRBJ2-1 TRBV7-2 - ASSPAFSNEQF
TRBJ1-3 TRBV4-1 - ASSQDGVSGNTIY
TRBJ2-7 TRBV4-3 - ASSQGLADSYEQY
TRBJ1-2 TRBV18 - ASSPRWVATSNYGYT